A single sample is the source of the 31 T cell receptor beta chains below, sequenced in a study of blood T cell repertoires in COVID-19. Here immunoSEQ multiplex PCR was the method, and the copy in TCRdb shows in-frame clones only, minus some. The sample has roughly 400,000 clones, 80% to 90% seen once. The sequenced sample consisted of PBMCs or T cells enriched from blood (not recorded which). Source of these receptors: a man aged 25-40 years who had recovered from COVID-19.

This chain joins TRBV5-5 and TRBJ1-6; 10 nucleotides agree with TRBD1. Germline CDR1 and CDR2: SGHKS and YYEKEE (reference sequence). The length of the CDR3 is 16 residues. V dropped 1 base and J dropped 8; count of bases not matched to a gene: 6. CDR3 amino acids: CASSLTGQGSDSPLHF. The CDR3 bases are TGTGCCAGCAGCTTGACGGGACAGGGGTCCGATTCACCCCTCCACTTT.

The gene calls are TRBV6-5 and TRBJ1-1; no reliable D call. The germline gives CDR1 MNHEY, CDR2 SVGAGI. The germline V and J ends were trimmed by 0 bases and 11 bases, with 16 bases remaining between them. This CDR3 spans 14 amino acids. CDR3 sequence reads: CASSYSRRVKDAFF. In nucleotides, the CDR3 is TGTGCCAGCAGTTACTCTAGACGGGTAAAGGATGCTTTCTTT.

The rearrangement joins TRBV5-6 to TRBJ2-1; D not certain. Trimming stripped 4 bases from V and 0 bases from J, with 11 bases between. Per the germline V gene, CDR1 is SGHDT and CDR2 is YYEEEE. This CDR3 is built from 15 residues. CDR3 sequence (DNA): TGTGCCAGCAGCCCTGACGGAGACTCCTACAATGAGCAGTTCTTC. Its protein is CASSPDGDSYNEQFF.

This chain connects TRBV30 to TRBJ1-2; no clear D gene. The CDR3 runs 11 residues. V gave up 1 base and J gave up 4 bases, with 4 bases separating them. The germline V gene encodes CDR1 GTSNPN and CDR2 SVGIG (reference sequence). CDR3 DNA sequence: TGTGCCTGGAGTGGCGGCTATGGCTACACCTTC. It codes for CAWSGGYGYTF.

The CDR3 DNA reads TGTGCCAGCTTACTTGGCGGAGCTTACAATGAGCAGTTCTTC. Protein product: CASLLGGAYNEQFF. This chain connects TRBV7-8 to TRBJ2-1; no reliable D call. From germline, CDR1 is SGHVS and CDR2 FQNEAQ. The CDR3 loop spans 14 amino acids. V dropped 8 bases and J dropped 4 bases, with 15 bases sitting between them.

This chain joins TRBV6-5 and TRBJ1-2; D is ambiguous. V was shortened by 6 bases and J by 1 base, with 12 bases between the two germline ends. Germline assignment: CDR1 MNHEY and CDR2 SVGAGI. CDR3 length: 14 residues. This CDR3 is CASSRSTDNYGYTF. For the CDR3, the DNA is TGTGCCAGCAGCCGGAGCACGGATAACTATGGCTACACCTTC.

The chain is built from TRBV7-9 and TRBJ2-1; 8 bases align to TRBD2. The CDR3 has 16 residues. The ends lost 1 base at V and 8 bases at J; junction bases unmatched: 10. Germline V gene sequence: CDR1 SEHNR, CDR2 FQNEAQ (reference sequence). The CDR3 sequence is CASSLGTSLRGDEQFF. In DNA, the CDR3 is TGTGCCAGCAGCTTAGGGACTAGCCTGAGAGGCGATGAGCAGTTCTTC.

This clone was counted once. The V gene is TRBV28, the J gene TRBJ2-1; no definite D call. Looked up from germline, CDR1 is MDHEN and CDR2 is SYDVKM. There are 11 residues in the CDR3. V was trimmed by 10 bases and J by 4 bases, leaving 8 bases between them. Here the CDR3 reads CATSSYNEQFF. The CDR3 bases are TGTGCCACCTCTTCGTACAATGAGCAGTTCTTC.

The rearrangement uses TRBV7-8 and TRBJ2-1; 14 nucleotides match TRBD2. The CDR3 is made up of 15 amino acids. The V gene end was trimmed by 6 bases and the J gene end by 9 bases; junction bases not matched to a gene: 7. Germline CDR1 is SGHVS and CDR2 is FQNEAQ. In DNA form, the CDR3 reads TGTGCCAGCAGACAGACTAGCGGGAGGGCGGGTGAGCAGTTCTTC. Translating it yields CASRQTSGRAGEQFF.

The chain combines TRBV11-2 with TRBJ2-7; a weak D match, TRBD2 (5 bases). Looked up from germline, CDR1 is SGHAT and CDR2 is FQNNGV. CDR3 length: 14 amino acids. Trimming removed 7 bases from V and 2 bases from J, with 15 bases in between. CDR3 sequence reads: CASNLAGSTYEQYF. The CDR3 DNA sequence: TGTGCCAGCAACCTCGCGGGCAGTACCTACGAGCAGTACTTC.

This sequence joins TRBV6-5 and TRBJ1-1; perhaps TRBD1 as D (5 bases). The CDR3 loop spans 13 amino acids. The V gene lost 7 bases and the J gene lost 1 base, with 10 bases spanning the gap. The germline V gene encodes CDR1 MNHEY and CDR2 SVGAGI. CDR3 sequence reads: CASKTGRNTEAFF. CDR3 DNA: TGTGCCAGCAAAACAGGACGGAACACTGAAGCTTTCTTT.

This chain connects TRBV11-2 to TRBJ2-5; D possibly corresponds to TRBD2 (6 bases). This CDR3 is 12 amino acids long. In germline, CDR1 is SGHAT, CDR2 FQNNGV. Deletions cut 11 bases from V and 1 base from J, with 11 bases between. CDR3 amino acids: CASREFQETQYF. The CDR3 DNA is TGTGCCTCTCGGGAGTTCCAAGAGACCCAGTACTTC.

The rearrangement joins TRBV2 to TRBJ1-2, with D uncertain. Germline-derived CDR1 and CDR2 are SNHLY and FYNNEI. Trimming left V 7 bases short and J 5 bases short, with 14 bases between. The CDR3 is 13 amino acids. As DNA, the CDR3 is TGTGCCAGCACCTTACGTACAGTTTATGGCTACACCTTC. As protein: CASTLRTVYGYTF.

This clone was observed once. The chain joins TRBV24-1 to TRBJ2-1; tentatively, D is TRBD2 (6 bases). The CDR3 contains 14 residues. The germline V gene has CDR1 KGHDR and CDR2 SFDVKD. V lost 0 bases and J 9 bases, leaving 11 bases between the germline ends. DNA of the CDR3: TGTGCCACCAGTGATTTGGTGGGTAGCGGTGAGCAGTTCTTC. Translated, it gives CATSDLVGSGEQFF.

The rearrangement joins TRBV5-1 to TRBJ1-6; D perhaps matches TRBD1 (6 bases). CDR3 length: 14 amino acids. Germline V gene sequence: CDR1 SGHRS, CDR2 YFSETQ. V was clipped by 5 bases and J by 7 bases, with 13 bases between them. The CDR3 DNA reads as TGCGCCAGCAGACTGGACAGAGAAAATTCACCCCTCCACTTT. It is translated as CASRLDRENSPLHF.

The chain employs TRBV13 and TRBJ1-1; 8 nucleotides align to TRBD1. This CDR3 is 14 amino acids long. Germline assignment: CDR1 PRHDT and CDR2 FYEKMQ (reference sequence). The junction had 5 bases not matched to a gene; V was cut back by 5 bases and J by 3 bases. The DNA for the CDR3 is TGTGCCAGCAGCGCCCGACAGGGGTACACTGAAGCTTTCTTT. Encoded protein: CASSARQGYTEAFF.

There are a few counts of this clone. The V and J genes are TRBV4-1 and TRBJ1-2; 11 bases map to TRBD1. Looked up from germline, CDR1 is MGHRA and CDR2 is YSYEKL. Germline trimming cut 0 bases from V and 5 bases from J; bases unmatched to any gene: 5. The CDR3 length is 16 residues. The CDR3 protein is CASSQDWTGGRYGYTF. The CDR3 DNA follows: TGCGCCAGCAGCCAAGATTGGACAGGGGGCAGGTATGGCTACACCTTC.

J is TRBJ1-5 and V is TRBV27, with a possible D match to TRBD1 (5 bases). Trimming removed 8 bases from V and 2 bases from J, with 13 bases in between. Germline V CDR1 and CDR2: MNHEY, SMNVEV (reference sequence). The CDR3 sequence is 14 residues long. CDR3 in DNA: TGTGCCAGCGGCCTCAGGGTAGGCAATCAGCCCCAGCATTTT. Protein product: CASGLRVGNQPQHF.

The CDR3 region has the DNA TGTGCCTGGAGTGTAAGGGACAAAAATCAGCCCCAGCATTTT. Amino acids: CAWSVRDKNQPQHF. The chain carries TRBV30 and TRBJ1-5, with D possibly TRBD1 on 6 matching bases. Germline loops: CDR1 GTSNPN, CDR2 SVGIG (reference sequence). V was trimmed by 0 bases and J by 4 bases, leaving 10 bases between them. The CDR3 loop spans 14 amino acids. The full variable domain, with the rest looked up from reference TRBV30 and TRBJ1-5, is SQTIHQWPATLVQPVGSPLSLECTVEGTSNPNLYWYRQAAGRGLQLLFYSVGIGQISSEVPQNLSASRPQDRQFILSSKKLLLSDSGFYLCAWSVRDKNQPQHFGDGTRLSIL.

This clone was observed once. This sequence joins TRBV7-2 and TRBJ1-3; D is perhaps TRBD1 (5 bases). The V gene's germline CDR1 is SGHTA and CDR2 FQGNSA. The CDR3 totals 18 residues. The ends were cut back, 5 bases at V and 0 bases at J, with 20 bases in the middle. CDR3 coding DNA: TGTGCCAGCAGCCCCAAGGGGCTAACTGATATCTCTGGAAACACCATATATTTT. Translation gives CASSPKGLTDISGNTIYF.

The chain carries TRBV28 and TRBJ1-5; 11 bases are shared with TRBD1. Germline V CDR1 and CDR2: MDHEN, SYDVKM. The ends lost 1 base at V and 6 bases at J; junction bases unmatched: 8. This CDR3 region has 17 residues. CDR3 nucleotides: TGTGCCAGCAGTTTATATCGGGGGACAGGGGGAGCTCAGCCCCAGCATTTT. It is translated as CASSLYRGTGGAQPQHF. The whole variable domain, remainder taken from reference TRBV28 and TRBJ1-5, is DVKVTQSSRYLVKRTGEKVFLECVQDMDHENMFWYRQDPGLGLRLIYFSYDVKMKEKGDIPEGYSVSREKKERFSLILESASTNQTSMYLCASSLYRGTGGAQPQHFGDGTRLSIL.

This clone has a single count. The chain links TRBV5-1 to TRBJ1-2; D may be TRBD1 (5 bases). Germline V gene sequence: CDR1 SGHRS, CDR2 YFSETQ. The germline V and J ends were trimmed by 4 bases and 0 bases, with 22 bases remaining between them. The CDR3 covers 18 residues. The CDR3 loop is CASSPGMGLRKANYGYTF. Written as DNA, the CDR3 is TGCGCCAGCAGCCCTGGGATGGGACTTCGAAAAGCTAACTATGGCTACACCTTC.

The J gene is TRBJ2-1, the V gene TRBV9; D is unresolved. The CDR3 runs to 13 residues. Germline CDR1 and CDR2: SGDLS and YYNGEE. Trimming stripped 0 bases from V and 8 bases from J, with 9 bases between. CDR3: CASSVAIRDEQFF. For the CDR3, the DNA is TGTGCCAGCAGCGTAGCTATACGGGATGAGCAGTTCTTC.

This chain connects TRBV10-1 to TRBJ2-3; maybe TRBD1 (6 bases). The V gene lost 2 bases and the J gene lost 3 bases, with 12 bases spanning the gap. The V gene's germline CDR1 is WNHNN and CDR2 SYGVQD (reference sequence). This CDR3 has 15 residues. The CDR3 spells CASSEPGQPTDTQYF. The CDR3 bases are TGCGCCAGCAGTGAGCCGGGACAACCAACAGATACGCAGTATTTT.

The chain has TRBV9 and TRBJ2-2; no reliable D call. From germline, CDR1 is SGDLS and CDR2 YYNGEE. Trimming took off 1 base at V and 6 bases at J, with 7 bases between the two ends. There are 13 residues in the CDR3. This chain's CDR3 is CASSVLVAGELFF. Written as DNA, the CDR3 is TGTGCCAGCAGCGTACTCGTCGCCGGGGAGCTGTTTTTT. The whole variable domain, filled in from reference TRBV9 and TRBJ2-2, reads DSGVTQTPKHLITATGQRVTLRCSPRSGDLSVYWYQQSLDQGLQFLIQYYNGEERAKGNILERFSAQQFPDLHSELNLSSLELGDSALYFCASSVLVAGELFFGEGSRLTVL.

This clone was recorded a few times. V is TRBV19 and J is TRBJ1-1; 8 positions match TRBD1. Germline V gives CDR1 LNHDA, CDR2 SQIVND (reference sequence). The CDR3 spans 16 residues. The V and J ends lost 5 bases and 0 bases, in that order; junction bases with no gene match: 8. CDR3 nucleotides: TGTGCCAGTAGTCCTCTCCGGACAGGGTTGAACACTGAAGCTTTCTTT. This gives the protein CASSPLRTGLNTEAFF.

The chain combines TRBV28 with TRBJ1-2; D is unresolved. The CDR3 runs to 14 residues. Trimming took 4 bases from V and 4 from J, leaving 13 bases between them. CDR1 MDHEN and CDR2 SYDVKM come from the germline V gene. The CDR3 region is CASSSIGEGYGYTF. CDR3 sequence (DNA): TGTGCCAGCAGTTCTATCGGGGAAGGCTATGGCTACACCTTC.

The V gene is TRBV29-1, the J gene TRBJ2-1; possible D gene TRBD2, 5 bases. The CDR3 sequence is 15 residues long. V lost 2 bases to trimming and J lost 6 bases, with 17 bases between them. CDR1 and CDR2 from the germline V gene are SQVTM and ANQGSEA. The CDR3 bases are TGCAGCGTTGAAAGCGGCGCCCTGAGGGCCAATGAGCAGTTCTTC. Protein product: CSVESGALRANEQFF.

The CDR3 region is CASRQNSHDEQFF. The CDR3 DNA follows: TGTGCCAGCAGGCAGAATAGCCACGATGAGCAGTTCTTC. The chain carries TRBV28 and TRBJ2-1; D gene ambiguous. V shed 6 bases and J shed 8 bases, with 14 bases lying between them. Per the germline V gene, CDR1 is MDHEN and CDR2 is SYDVKM. This CDR3 spans 13 amino acids.

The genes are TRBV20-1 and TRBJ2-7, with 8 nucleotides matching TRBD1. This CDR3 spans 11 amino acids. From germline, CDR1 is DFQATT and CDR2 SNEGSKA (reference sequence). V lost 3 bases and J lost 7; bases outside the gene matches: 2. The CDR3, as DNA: TGCAGTGCTAGGTGGACAGGGGAGCAGTACTTC. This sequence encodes CSARWTGEQYF.

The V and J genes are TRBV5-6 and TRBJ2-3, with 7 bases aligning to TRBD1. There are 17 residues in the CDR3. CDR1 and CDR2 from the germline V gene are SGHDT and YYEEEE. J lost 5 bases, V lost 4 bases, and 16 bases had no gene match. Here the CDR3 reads CASSAIGQVDREDTQYF. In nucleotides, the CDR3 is TGTGCCAGCAGCGCCATAGGACAGGTTGATCGGGAAGATACGCAGTATTTT.